What follows are 29 T cell receptor beta chains derived from one specimen sequenced in a study of blood T cells in healthy people across ages. Through a sample-barcoded 5' primer and a J-beta primer mix, a second PCR was run for about 6 to 11 cycles. Using its own MiXCR run on the 5' RACE reads, TCRdb lists one record per CDR3 protein. The table lists more than 1,400,000 distinct CDR3 sequences, 42% of them singletons. Sequenced: blood. These receptors came from a woman aged 18-29 years in good health.

The rearrangement links TRBV30 to TRBJ1-4; 8 bases map to TRBD1. Germline CDR1 and CDR2: GTSNPN and SVGIG (reference sequence). The CDR3 covers 13 residues. The V gene end was trimmed by 2 bases and the J gene end by 8 bases; junction bases not matched to a gene: 4. CDR3 bases: TGTGCCTGGAGTACGGGACAGGCCGAAAAACTGTTTTTT. Translating it yields CAWSTGQAEKLFF.

This clonotype has more than one count but fewer than ten. V usage is TRBV27 and J usage is TRBJ1-5; D possibly corresponds to TRBD1 (5 bases). V was shortened by 0 bases and J by 3 bases, with 12 bases between the two germline ends. This CDR3 region has 16 residues. Germline CDR1 reads MNHEY; CDR2 reads SMNVEV (reference sequence). This CDR3 reads CASSLSHRTNNQPQHF. DNA of the CDR3: TGTGCCAGCAGTTTATCCCACAGGACCAACAATCAGCCCCAGCATTTT.

This clonotype was observed a few times. The chain employs TRBV4-1 and TRBJ2-5, with 10 bases identical to TRBD2. The CDR3 consists of 15 residues. V lost 0 bases and J lost 5; bases outside the gene matches: 3. Germline V gene data show CDR1 as MGHRA and CDR2 as YSYEKL. For the CDR3, the DNA is TGCGCCAGCAGCCAAGATCAGGGACTAGCGGAGACCCAGTACTTC. Translation: CASSQDQGLAETQYF.

The gene calls are TRBV3-1 and TRBJ2-3, with a possible D match to TRBD2 (5 bases). Germline CDR1 reads LGHDT; CDR2 reads YNNKEL (reference sequence). The CDR3 totals 15 residues. V was clipped by 5 bases and J by 3 bases, with 15 bases between them. The CDR3 here is CASSFEPLATDTQYF. The CDR3 region has the DNA TGTGCCAGCAGCTTCGAACCCCTAGCAACAGATACGCAGTATTTT.

This clonotype has only a few counts. The rearrangement uses TRBV7-9 and TRBJ2-5; possible D gene TRBD2, 6 bases. Germline V gives CDR1 SEHNR, CDR2 FQNEAQ (reference sequence). Trimming removed 2 bases from V and 2 bases from J, with 18 bases in between. CDR3 length: 17 residues. In nucleotides, the CDR3 is TGTGCCAGCAGCTTACCAATGGGCCGGGACTTACAAGAGACCCAGTACTTC. It specifies CASSLPMGRDLQETQYF.

The chain couples TRBV5-1 to TRBJ2-7; perhaps TRBD1 as D (5 bases). Near its end, the DNA agrees better with TRBJ2-5, so the J call may be wrong. Per germline, CDR1 SGHRS and CDR2 YFSETQ. CDR3 length: 12 amino acids. The CDR3 DNA is TGCGCCAGCAGCGAGACCCAGGGGACCCAGTACTTC. Residues: CASSETQGTQYF.

V usage is TRBV2 and J usage is TRBJ1-2; TRBD1 aligns across 7 bases. The J segment lost 4 bases and the V segment lost 7 bases, leaving 6 bases of the junction unmatched. The CDR3 spans 13 residues. CDR1 SNHLY and CDR2 FYNNEI come from the germline V gene. In DNA, the CDR3 is TGTGCCAGCAAAGGGGGCGTTTCCTATGGCTACACCTTC. This encodes CASKGGVSYGYTF. Full variable domain (rest looked up from reference TRBV2 and TRBJ1-2): EPEVTQTPSHQVTQMGQEVILRCVPISNHLYFYWYRQILGQKVEFLVSFYNNEISEKSEIFDDQFSVERPDGSNFTLKIRSTKLEDSAMYFCASKGGVSYGYTFGSGTRLTVV.

The chain has TRBV29-1 and TRBJ1-1; D unclear. This CDR3 has 12 amino acids. Between the trimmed V and J ends, which lost 0 bases and 5 bases, there was a span of 7 bases. Germline-derived CDR1 and CDR2 are SQVTM and ANQGSEA. The CDR3 is CSVEDGLTEAFF. The CDR3 region has the DNA TGCAGCGTTGAAGACGGATTGACTGAAGCTTTCTTT. Filled out from reference TRBV29-1 and TRBJ1-1, the complete variable domain reads SAVISQKPSRDICQRGTSLTIQCQVDSQVTMMFWYRQQPGQSLTLIATANQGSEATYESGFVIDKFPISRPNLTFSTLTVSNMSPEDSSIYLCSVEDGLTEAFFGQGTRLTVV.

This clonotype was counted only a few times. This chain links TRBV9 with TRBJ1-4, with D hard to call. V was clipped by 6 bases and J by 0 bases, with 12 bases between them. The CDR3 is made up of 15 amino acids. Germline V gene sequence: CDR1 SGDLS, CDR2 YYNGEE. CDR3 in DNA: TGTGCCAGCAAACTCGGGGATGCAACTAATGAAAAACTGTTTTTT. Protein product: CASKLGDATNEKLFF.

Of note for this clonotype: The conserved closing phenylalanine or tryptophan is absent in this CDR3, likely reflecting a read error. The chain combines TRBV7-9 with TRBJ2-7; 10 nucleotides align to TRBD1. The CDR3 sequence is 15 residues long. Losses at the gene ends were 5 bases for V and 5 bases for J; bases not matched to a gene: 9. Per germline, CDR1 SEHNR and CDR2 FQNEAQ (reference sequence). In DNA, the CDR3 is TGTGCCAGCAGCCGCGGGGACAGGGGTACCCACGAGCAGTACATC. Its translation: CASSRGDRGTHEQYI.

The J gene is TRBJ1-3, the V gene TRBV20-1; perhaps TRBD1 as D (5 bases). Germline V lookup: CDR1 DFQATT, CDR2 SNEGSKA (reference sequence). The CDR3 spans 12 residues. CDR3 DNA: TGCATTGCCCAGGGCCCTGGAAACACCATATATTTT. This gives the protein CIAQGPGNTIYF.

This clonotype came up a few times. This chain joins TRBV4-2 and TRBJ1-1; D gene unclear. Germline lookup yields CDR1 LGHNA and CDR2 YNFKEQ. CDR3 length: 16 residues. The ends were cut back, 4 bases at V and 0 bases at J, with 15 bases in the middle. The CDR3 bases are TGTGCCAGCAGCCCCCGAGGGCACGGAGTGAACACTGAAGCTTTCTTT. This encodes CASSPRGHGVNTEAFF.

The J gene is TRBJ1-2, the V gene TRBV28; maybe TRBD1 (5 bases). This CDR3 comprises 14 residues. V lost 5 bases, J lost 6 bases, and 16 bases lay in between. CDR1 is MDHEN and CDR2 is SYDVKM in the germline V gene. The CDR3 coding sequence is TGTGCCAGCAGTCTCCGGGACCAACGGAATGGCTACACCTTC. This encodes CASSLRDQRNGYTF.

V gene TRBV6-5 combines with J gene TRBJ1-1, with D maybe TRBD1 (5 bases). The CDR3 has 13 residues. CDR1 and CDR2 from the germline V gene are MNHEY and SVGAGI. V lost 10 bases and J lost 3, with 15 bases in between. The CDR3 sequence is CAIFAQGYTEAFF. CDR3 bases: TGTGCCATCTTTGCGCAGGGTTACACTGAAGCTTTCTTT.

This clonotype was observed a handful of times. The chain joins TRBV9 to TRBJ2-1; TRBD2 matches at 10 bases. CDR3 length: 17 amino acids. Germline V lookup: CDR1 SGDLS, CDR2 YYNGEE. V shed 1 base, J shed 6 bases, and the junction held 10 bases outside the gene matches. The CDR3, as DNA: TGTGCCAGCAGCGTATCCCTCCTAGCGGGAGTCCCCAATGAGCAGTTCTTC. It yields the protein CASSVSLLAGVPNEQFF.

The chain has TRBV3-1 and TRBJ1-5; 7 positions match TRBD1. Germline V gene lookup returns CDR1 LGHDT and CDR2 YNNKEL (reference sequence). The CDR3 loop spans 19 amino acids. V was clipped by 5 bases and J by 2 bases; unmatched bases: 18. CDR3: CASSATGGTAIGRNQPQHF. DNA of the CDR3: TGTGCCAGCAGCGCAACAGGCGGGACAGCTATAGGTCGCAATCAGCCCCAGCATTTT.

The table lists this clonotype with a few counts. This chain joins TRBV12-3 or TRBV12-4 and TRBJ1-6; D gene uncertain. The CDR3 runs to 13 residues. V was pared by 6 bases and J by 5 bases, with 8 bases between. The CDR3 here is CASSPKDNSPLHF. CDR3 DNA: TGTGCCAGCAGCCCCAAAGATAATTCACCCCTCCACTTT.

In the case of this clonotype: A junction end diverges from the germline sequence, so it may reflect a read error. The chain links TRBV2 to TRBJ1-6; D gene uncertain. This CDR3 is 15 amino acids long. Germline CDR1 SNHLY, CDR2 FYNNEI. CDR3 in DNA: TGTGCTAGCAGTGAATCGAGCTCCTATAATTCACCCCTCCACTTT. Translating gives CASSESSSYNSPLHF.

A remark on this clonotype: The junction departs from the called germline gene at one end, perhaps through a read error. The rearrangement uses TRBV20-1 and TRBJ1-2, with TRBD1 as a possible D gene (6 bases). This CDR3 has 15 amino acids. Germline CDR1 and CDR2: DFQATT and SNEGSKA (reference sequence). This chain's CDR3 is CGARDTGWPNYGYTF. CDR3 coding DNA: TGCGGTGCTAGAGACACAGGGTGGCCTAACTATGGCTACACCTTC.

The table lists this clonotype with a few counts. The chain links TRBV2 to TRBJ2-3, with D tentatively TRBD1 (7 bases). In germline, CDR1 is SNHLY, CDR2 FYNNEI. Trimming left V 8 bases short and J 5 bases short, with 23 bases between. This CDR3 is 16 amino acids long. This CDR3 reads CASGSGGSMAQDTQYF. DNA for the CDR3: TGTGCCAGCGGATCAGGGGGGAGTATGGCTCAAGATACGCAGTATTTT.

This clonotype was seen a handful of times. The chain is built from TRBV21-1 and TRBJ2-3. TRBV21-1 is a documented pseudogene. This CDR3 comprises 13 residues. The CDR3 sequence is CASIRDCTDTQYF. For the CDR3, the DNA is TGTGCCAGCATCAGGGATTGCACAGATACGCAGTATTTT.

The table lists this clonotype with a few counts. The J gene is TRBJ2-7, the V gene TRBV29-1; TRBD1 aligns across 7 bases. V was clipped by 6 bases and J by 3 bases; unmatched bases: 8. The CDR3 extends over 13 amino acids. Germline CDR1 is SQVTM and CDR2 is ANQGSEA. The CDR3 region is CSVSDRVVYEQYF. CDR3 nucleotides: TGCAGCGTGAGTGACAGGGTTGTCTACGAGCAGTACTTC.

This clonotype has just a few counts. The DNA for the CDR3 is TGTGCCAGCAGCCAAGCTGGTCCGGGCCACCTCTACGAGCAGTACTTC. Translation gives CASSQAGPGHLYEQYF. The V call is TRBV14, the J call TRBJ2-7; D uncertain. Looked up from germline, CDR1 is SGHDN and CDR2 is FVKESK. Trimming removed 1 base at V and 3 bases at J, with 16 bases between. CDR3 length: 16 residues. The full variable domain, with the rest looked up from reference TRBV14 and TRBJ2-7, is EAGVTQFPSHSVIEKGQTVTLRCDPISGHDNLYWYRRVMGKEIKFLLHFVKESKQDESGMPNNRFLAERTGGTYSTLKVQPAELEDSGVYFCASSQAGPGHLYEQYFGPGTRLTVT.

This clonotype was detected ten times or more. The chain recombines TRBV10-3 with TRBJ2-7; D is possibly TRBD1 (6 bases). CDR1 is ENHRY and CDR2 is SYGVKD in the germline V gene. V shed 7 bases and J shed 4 bases, with 14 bases lying between them. The CDR3 length is 13 residues. CDR3 protein: CAIKEGEPYEQYF. The CDR3 DNA reads as TGTGCCATCAAAGAGGGGGAACCATACGAGCAGTACTTC.

The chain combines TRBV20-1 with TRBJ1-1; D is unclear. The CDR3 loop spans 12 amino acids. Trimming took 5 bases from V and 0 from J, leaving 7 bases between them. Germline V gene sequence: CDR1 DFQATT, CDR2 SNEGSKA (reference sequence). The CDR3 protein is CSAYVMNTEAFF. DNA for the CDR3: TGCAGTGCTTATGTCATGAACACTGAAGCTTTCTTT.

The table lists this clonotype with many counts. V gene TRBV10-3 combines with J gene TRBJ2-7; 7 bases align to TRBD2. V gave up 6 bases and J gave up 7 bases; unmatched junction bases: 12. The CDR3 is made up of 14 amino acids. Germline loops: CDR1 ENHRY, CDR2 SYGVKD. The CDR3 spells CAISQDGRGGEQYF. The CDR3, as DNA: TGTGCCATCAGCCAGGACGGCCGGGGAGGGGAGCAGTACTTC.

The chain uses TRBV12-3 or TRBV12-4 and TRBJ2-3; D might be TRBD2 (5 bases). V lost 3 bases to trimming and J lost 4 bases, with 20 bases between them. CDR3 length equals 17 residues. The CDR3 spells CASSFVLEGTTSDTQYF. The CDR3 region has the DNA TGTGCCAGCAGTTTTGTACTAGAGGGAACAACCTCAGATACGCAGTATTTT.

The J gene is TRBJ2-3, the V gene TRBV20-1, with TRBD2 identical over 7 bases. The germline gives CDR1 DFQATT, CDR2 SNEGSKA (reference sequence). V lost 1 base, J lost 2 bases, and 6 bases stayed unmatched. CDR3 size: 15 residues. In nucleotides, the CDR3 is TGCAGTGCTAGAGCCGTGCGGGGGAACACAGATACGCAGTATTTT. It specifies CSARAVRGNTDTQYF.

The chain combines TRBV25-1 with TRBJ1-1; the D gene is possibly TRBD1 (6 bases). Trimming pared 1 base from V and 8 bases from J, leaving 11 bases between. The CDR3 loop spans 13 amino acids. Germline V gene sequence: CDR1 MGHDK, CDR2 SYGVNS. The CDR3 region has the DNA TGTGCCAGCAGTGAATGGGGGCAGGGGGAAGCTTTCTTT. Amino acid sequence: CASSEWGQGEAFF.